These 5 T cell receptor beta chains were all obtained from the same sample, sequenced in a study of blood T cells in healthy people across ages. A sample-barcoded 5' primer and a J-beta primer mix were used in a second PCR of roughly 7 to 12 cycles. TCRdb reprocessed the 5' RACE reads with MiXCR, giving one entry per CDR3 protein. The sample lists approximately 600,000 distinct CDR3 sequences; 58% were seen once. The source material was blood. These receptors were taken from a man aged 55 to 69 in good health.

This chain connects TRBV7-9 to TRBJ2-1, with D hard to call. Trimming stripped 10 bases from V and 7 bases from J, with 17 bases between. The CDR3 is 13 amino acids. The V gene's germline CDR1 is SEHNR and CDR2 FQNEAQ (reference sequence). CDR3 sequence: CAKSVLDKNEQFF. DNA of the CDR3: TGTGCCAAATCTGTCCTCGATAAGAATGAGCAGTTCTTC.

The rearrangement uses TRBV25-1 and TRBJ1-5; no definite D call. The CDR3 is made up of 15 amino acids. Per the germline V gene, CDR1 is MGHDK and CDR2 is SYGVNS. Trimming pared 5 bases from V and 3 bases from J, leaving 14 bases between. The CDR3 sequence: CASSPIGGNNQPQHF. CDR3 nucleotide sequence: TGTGCCAGCAGTCCCATTGGCGGCAACAATCAGCCCCAGCATTTT.

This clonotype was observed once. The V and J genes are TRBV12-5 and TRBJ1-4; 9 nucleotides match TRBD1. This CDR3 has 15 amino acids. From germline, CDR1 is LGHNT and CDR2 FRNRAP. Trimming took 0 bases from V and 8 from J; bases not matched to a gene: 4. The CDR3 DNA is TGTGCTAGTGGTTTGGTACAAACAGGGGGCGAAAAACTGTTTTTT. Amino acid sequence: CASGLVQTGGEKLFF.

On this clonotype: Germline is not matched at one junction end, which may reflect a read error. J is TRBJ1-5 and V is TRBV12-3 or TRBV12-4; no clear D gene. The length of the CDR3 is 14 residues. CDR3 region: CASSLANSSQPQHF. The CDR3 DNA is TGTGCCAGCAGCCTAGCTAATAGCAGTCAGCCCCAGCATTTT.

This CDR3 reads CASSSGTGWNTEAFF. The CDR3, as DNA: TGCGCCAGCAGCTCGGGGACAGGGTGGAACACTGAAGCTTTCTTT. V is TRBV5-1 and J is TRBJ1-1; 9 positions match TRBD1. This CDR3 is 15 amino acids long. V gave up 3 bases and J gave up 1 base; unmatched junction bases: 4. CDR1 and CDR2 (germline): SGHRS, YFSETQ.